The rows below give T cell receptor beta chains drawn from one sample of a study of shared clonotypes between healthy human individuals. Repertoires were generated with immunoSEQ multiplex PCR, while TCRdb's copy carries only in-frame clones and drops some. Of over a million clones in the sample, approximately 98.5% were seen once. Sequencing was performed on naive CD4+ T cells sorted from blood. These receptor sequences come from a man younger than 40 in good health. Both conserved end residues are part of each CDR3. The order of the fields is J gene, D gene, clone size, V gene, CDR3 DNA, CDR3 protein. The D gene is left open where the match is weak. Some rows have no size entry. The others give once, few or many, or a class for an expanded clone.

TRBJ2-3,NA,once,TRBV5-1,TGCGCCAGCAGCCTACCCCAAGCGGCTAGCACAGATACGCAGTATTTT,CASSLPQAASTDTQYF
TRBJ2-1,NA,NA,TRBV2,TGTGCCAGCAGTGAAGGGTCCCTCCGGGCCTACAATGAGCAGTTCTTC,CASSEGSLRAYNEQFF
TRBJ2-1,NA,NA,TRBV10-3,TGTGCCATCACGGGTCCCAACAACAATGAGCAGTTCTTC,CAITGPNNNEQFF
TRBJ1-2,NA,NA,TRBV5-6,TGTGCCAGCAGCTTGAGCTCGGTAGCTAACTATGGCTACACCTTC,CASSLSSVANYGYTF
TRBJ2-6,NA,NA,TRBV6-5,TGTGCCAGCAGTAGAGGCGGTCGTGGGGCCAACGTCCTGACTTTC,CASSRGGRGANVLTF
TRBJ2-1,TRBD2,once,TRBV15,TGTGCCACCCGTCCACTAGCGGTCTACAATGAGCAGTTCTTC,CATRPLAVYNEQFF
TRBJ1-4,NA,NA,TRBV18,TGTGCCAGCTCACCTCAGGGCTCTAATGAAAAACTGTTTTTT,CASSPQGSNEKLFF
TRBJ2-7,TRBD2,NA,TRBV11-2,TGTGCCAGCAGCTTAGCGTTGACTAGCGGGAGATTCAACGAGCAGTACTTC,CASSLALTSGRFNEQYF
TRBJ2-7,TRBD2,NA,TRBV11-1,TGTGCCAGCAGCTCGCGGGGGGCTAAGACCTACGAGCAGTACTTC,CASSSRGAKTYEQYF
TRBJ2-4,NA,NA,TRBV5-1,TGCGCCAGCAGCTTGCAACTGGGGGCAATGGACATTCAGTACTTC,CASSLQLGAMDIQYF
TRBJ1-1,TRBD1,NA,TRBV5-1,TGCGCCAGCGGGATGACAGGGGCAGGGACTGAAGCTTTCTTT,CASGMTGAGTEAFF
TRBJ2-2,TRBD2,NA,TRBV7-6,TGTGCCAGCAGCCCGCGGACTAGCGGGAAGTCCGGGGAGCTGTTTTTT,CASSPRTSGKSGELFF
TRBJ2-7,TRBD2,NA,TRBV15,TGTGCCACCAGCAGGGGGGGGAGCTCCTACGAGCAGTACTTC,CATSRGGSSYEQYF
TRBJ2-2,TRBD2,NA,TRBV5-1,TGCGCCAGCAGCTTGCTGCGCGGGGGCACCGGGGAGCTGTTTTTT,CASSLLRGGTGELFF
TRBJ2-7,TRBD1,NA,TRBV15,TGTGCCACCAGCCTTCGGAGGACAGGGCCCTACGAGCAGTACTTC,CATSLRRTGPYEQYF
TRBJ2-1,NA,NA,TRBV28,TGTGCCAGCAGAACCCAGCCAGGACGACCTAATGAGCAGTTCTTC,CASRTQPGRPNEQFF
TRBJ2-3,TRBD2,once,TRBV5-1,TGCGCCAGCAGCTTACCGAGCGGGAGAAGCCCAGATACGCAGTATTTT,CASSLPSGRSPDTQYF
TRBJ2-7,TRBD1,NA,TRBV27,TGTGCCAGCAGAGAGACAGGGGGAGCCTACGAGCAGTACTTC,CASRETGGAYEQYF
TRBJ2-3,NA,NA,TRBV14,TGTGCCAGCAGCCACGACAAAGGGTTCGCAGATACGCAGTATTTT,CASSHDKGFADTQYF
TRBJ2-3,NA,NA,TRBV7-2,TGTGCCAGCAGCTTATACCCTTCGGCGGACGCTACGCAGTATTTT,CASSLYPSADATQYF
TRBJ1-2,NA,NA,TRBV15,TGTGCCACCAGCAGAGCTGTACAGGAACCTTATGGCTACACCTTC,CATSRAVQEPYGYTF